The 8 T cell receptor beta chains below all came from one sample that was sequenced in a study of blood T cells in healthy people across ages. A second PCR of about 6 to 12 cycles used a sample-barcoded 5' primer and a J-beta primer mix. MiXCR, applied by TCRdb to the 5' RACE reads, yields one record per CDR3 protein. The sample comprises over 600,000 distinct CDR3 sequences, 40% to 50% of which are singletons, and approximately 31% rests with the top ten. Specimen: blood. All receptors come from a man of 80 years or more in good health.

In this sample, this clonotype turned up a few times. V gene TRBV4-2 combines with J gene TRBJ2-7; 8 nucleotides match TRBD2. Germline values: CDR1 LGHNA, CDR2 YNFKEQ. The V gene end was trimmed by 1 base and the J gene end by 7 bases; junction bases not matched to a gene: 21. This CDR3 is built from 19 residues. This chain's CDR3 is CASSQVAASGSLSYNEQYF. The CDR3 region has the DNA TGTGCCAGCAGCCAAGTGGCGGCTAGCGGGTCCCTCTCCTACAATGAGCAGTACTTC.

This clonotype was seen many times. A much larger clonotype is one base distant, so this may be a read error. The chain combines TRBV29-1 with TRBJ2-5; possible D gene TRBD1, 5 bases. From germline, CDR1 is SQVTM and CDR2 ANQGSEA. CDR3 length: 13 amino acids. Trimming left V 8 bases short and J 11 bases short, with 24 bases between. CDR3 nucleotide sequence: TGCAGCTGCTCTGGGGTTCAGGGCAATGAGCAGTACTTC. This encodes CSCSGVQGNEQYF.

This clonotype was observed a handful of times. The V gene is TRBV30, the J gene TRBJ1-2; D gene ambiguous. V lost 3 bases, J lost 8 bases, and 10 bases lay in between. This CDR3 spans 11 amino acids. The germline gives CDR1 GTSNPN, CDR2 SVGIG (reference sequence). The CDR3: CAWRRAVGYTF. The CDR3 nucleotides read TGTGCCTGGAGAAGGGCTGTCGGCTACACCTTC. Variable domain in full (rest from reference TRBV30 and TRBJ1-2): SQTIHQWPATLVQPVGSPLSLECTVEGTSNPNLYWYRQAAGRGLQLLFYSVGIGQISSEVPQNLSASRPQDRQFILSSKKLLLSDSGFYLCAWRRAVGYTFGSGTRLTVV.

This clonotype came up once. The chain carries TRBV5-6 and TRBJ2-3; TRBD1 aligns across 7 bases. Trimming at V came to 4 bases and at J to 2 bases, leaving 7 bases not matched to a gene. The CDR3 is 15 amino acids. Germline CDR1 reads SGHDT; CDR2 reads YYEEEE. The CDR3 nucleotides are TGTGCCAGCAGCACCCGGACAGGACTCACAGATACGCAGTATTTT. Amino acids: CASSTRTGLTDTQYF.

The chain links TRBV20-1 to TRBJ1-1, with a possible D match to TRBD1 (6 bases). This CDR3 is 14 amino acids long. CDR1 and CDR2 from the germline V gene are DFQATT and SNEGSKA (reference sequence). Trimming left V 6 bases short and J 2 bases short, with 16 bases between. CDR3 DNA sequence: TGCAGTGCGCCGACCTTCGGGACAAACACTGAAGCTTTCTTT. It codes for CSAPTFGTNTEAFF.

This clonotype was seen only a few times. The chain carries TRBV20-1 and TRBJ2-5; D could derive from TRBD1 or TRBD2 (5 bases each). Trimming cost V 8 bases and J 7 bases, with 20 bases left between them. CDR1 and CDR2 from the germline V gene are DFQATT and SNEGSKA (reference sequence). The CDR3 is 13 amino acids. The CDR3 loop reads CSPPGTRDGTQYF. In nucleotides, the CDR3 is TGCAGTCCCCCGGGAACCCGGGACGGGACCCAGTACTTC.

The chain links TRBV5-6 to TRBJ2-5; 11 bases agree with TRBD1. Trimming at V came to 4 bases and at J to 6 bases, leaving 20 bases not matched to a gene. Germline loops: CDR1 SGHDT, CDR2 YYEEEE. The CDR3 is 19 amino acids. The CDR3 sequence is CASSLEWADRGRRSKTQYF. The DNA of the CDR3 is TGTGCCAGCAGCCTGGAGTGGGCGGACAGGGGGCGCCGTAGCAAGACCCAGTACTTC.

This clonotype was recorded a few times. V usage is TRBV6-2 or TRBV6-3 and J usage is TRBJ2-7; 7 bases match TRBD1. Germline values: CDR1 MNHEY, CDR2 SVGEGT. The CDR3 sequence is 13 residues long. V dropped 7 bases and J dropped 9; count of bases not matched to a gene: 12. In nucleotides, the CDR3 is TGTGCCAGCAATGAAGGGGGCCTCCCAAGGCAGTACTTC. Amino acids: CASNEGGLPRQYF.